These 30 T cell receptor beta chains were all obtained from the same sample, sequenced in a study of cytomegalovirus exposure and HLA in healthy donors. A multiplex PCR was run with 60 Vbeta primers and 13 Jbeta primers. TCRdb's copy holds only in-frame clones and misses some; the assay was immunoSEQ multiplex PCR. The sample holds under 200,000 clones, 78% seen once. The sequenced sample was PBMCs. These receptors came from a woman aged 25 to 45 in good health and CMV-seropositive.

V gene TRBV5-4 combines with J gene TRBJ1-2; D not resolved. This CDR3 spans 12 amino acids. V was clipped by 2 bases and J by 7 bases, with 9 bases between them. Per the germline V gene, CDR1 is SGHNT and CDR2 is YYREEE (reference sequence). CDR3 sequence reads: CASSFEGAGYTF. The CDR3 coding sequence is TGTGCCAGCAGCTTTGAGGGAGCTGGCTACACCTTC. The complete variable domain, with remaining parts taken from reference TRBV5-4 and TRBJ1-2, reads ETGVTQSPTHLIKTRGQQVTLRCSSQSGHNTVSWYQQALGQGPQFIFQYYREEENGRGNFPPRFSGLQFPNYSSELNVNALELDDSALYLCASSFEGAGYTFGSGTRLTVV.

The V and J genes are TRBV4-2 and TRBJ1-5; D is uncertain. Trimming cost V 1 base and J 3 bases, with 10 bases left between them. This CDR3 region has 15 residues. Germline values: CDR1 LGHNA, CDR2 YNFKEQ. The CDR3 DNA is TGTGCCAGCAGCCAAGGTTCACAGTTCAATCAGCCCCAGCATTTT. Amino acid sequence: CASSQGSQFNQPQHF.

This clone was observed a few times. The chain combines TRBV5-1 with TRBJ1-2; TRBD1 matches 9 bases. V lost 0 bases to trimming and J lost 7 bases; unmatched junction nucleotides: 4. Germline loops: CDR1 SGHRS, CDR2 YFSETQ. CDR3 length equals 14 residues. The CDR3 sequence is CASSLGGQGSGYTF. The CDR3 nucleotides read TGCGCCAGCAGCTTGGGTGGACAGGGGTCTGGCTACACCTTC.

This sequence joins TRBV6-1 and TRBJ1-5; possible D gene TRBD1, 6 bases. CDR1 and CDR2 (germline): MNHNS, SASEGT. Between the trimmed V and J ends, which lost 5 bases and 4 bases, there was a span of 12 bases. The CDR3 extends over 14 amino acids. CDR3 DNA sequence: TGTGCCAGCAGTCAAGACAGGATGAATCAGCCCCAGCATTTT. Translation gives CASSQDRMNQPQHF.

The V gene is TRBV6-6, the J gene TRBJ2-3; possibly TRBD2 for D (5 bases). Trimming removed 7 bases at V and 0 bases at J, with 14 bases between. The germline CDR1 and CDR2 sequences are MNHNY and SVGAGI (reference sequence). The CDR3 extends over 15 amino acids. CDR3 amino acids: CASMGPGFSTDTQYF. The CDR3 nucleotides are TGTGCCAGCATGGGCCCGGGATTTAGCACAGATACGCAGTATTTT.

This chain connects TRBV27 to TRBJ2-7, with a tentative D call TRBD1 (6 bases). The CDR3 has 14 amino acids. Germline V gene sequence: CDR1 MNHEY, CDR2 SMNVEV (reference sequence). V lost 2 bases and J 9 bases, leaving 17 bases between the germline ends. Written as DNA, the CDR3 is TGTGCCAGCAGTTTAACCTTACAGGGAAGAAGGCAGTACTTC. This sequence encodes CASSLTLQGRRQYF.

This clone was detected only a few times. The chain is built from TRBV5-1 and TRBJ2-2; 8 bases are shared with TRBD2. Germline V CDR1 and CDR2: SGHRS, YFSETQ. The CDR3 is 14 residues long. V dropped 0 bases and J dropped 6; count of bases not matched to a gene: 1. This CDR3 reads CASSLAGGAGELFF. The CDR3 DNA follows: TGCGCCAGCAGCTTGGCCGGGGGGGCCGGGGAGCTGTTTTTT.

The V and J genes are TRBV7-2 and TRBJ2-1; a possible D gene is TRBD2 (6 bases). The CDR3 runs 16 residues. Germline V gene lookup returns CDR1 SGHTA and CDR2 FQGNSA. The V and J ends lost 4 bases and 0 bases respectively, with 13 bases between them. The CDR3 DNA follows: TGTGCCAGCAGCTCAAGACCGGACTACTCCTACAATGAGCAGTTCTTC. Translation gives CASSSRPDYSYNEQFF.

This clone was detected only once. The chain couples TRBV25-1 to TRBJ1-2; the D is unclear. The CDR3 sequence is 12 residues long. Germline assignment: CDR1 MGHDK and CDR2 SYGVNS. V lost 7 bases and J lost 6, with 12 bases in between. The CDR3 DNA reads TGTGCCAGCAAGGATATCGGGGATGGCTACACCTTC. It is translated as CASKDIGDGYTF.

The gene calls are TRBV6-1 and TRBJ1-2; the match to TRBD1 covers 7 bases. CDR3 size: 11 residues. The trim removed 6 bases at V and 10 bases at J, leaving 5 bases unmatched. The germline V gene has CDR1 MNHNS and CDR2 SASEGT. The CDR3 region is CASRLDRAYTF. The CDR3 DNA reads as TGTGCCAGCAGACTCGACAGGGCCTACACCTTC.

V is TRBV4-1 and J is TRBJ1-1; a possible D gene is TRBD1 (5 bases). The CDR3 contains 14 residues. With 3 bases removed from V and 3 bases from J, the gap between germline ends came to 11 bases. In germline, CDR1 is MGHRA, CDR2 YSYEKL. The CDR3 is CASSHPRGHTEAFF. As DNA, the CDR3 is TGCGCCAGCAGCCATCCAAGGGGTCACACTGAAGCTTTCTTT.

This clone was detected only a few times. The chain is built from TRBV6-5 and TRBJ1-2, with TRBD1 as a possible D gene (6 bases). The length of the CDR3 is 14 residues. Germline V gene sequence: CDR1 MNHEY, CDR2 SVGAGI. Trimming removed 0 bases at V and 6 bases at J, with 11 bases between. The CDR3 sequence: CASSYSRGHNGYTF. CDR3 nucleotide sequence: TGTGCCAGCAGTTACTCCCGGGGACATAATGGCTACACCTTC.

In nucleotides, the CDR3 is TGCGCCAGCACCATGACAGGGGGTAACAATGAGCAGTTCTTC. Protein: CASTMTGGNNEQFF. The chain is built from TRBV5-1 and TRBJ2-1; TRBD1 aligns across 9 bases. V shed 6 bases, J shed 5 bases, and the junction held 6 bases outside the gene matches. This CDR3 has 14 amino acids. Germline-derived CDR1 and CDR2 are SGHRS and YFSETQ.

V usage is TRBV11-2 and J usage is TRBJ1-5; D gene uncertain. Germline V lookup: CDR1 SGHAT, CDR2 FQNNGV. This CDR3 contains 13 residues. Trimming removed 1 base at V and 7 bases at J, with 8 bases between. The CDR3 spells CASSLGAGQPQHF. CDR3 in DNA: TGTGCCAGCAGCTTAGGGGCGGGGCAGCCCCAGCATTTT.

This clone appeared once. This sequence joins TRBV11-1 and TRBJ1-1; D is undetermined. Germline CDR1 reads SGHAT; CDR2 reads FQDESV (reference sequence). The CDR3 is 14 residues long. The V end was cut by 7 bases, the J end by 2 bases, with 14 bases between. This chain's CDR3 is CASKPVGSNTEAFF. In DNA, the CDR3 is TGTGCCAGCAAGCCGGTCGGGAGTAACACTGAAGCTTTCTTT.

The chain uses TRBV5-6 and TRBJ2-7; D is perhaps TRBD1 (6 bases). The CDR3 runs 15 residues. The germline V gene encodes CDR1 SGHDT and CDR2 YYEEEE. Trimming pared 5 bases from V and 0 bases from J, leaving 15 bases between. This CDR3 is CASRPTGSSSYEQYF. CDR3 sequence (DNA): TGTGCCAGCAGGCCCACAGGGTCCAGCTCCTACGAGCAGTACTTC.

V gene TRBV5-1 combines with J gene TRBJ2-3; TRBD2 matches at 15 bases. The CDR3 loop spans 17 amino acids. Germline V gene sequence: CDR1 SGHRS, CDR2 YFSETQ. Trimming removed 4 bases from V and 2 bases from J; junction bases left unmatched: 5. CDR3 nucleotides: TGCGCCAGCAGCCAAGGGACTAGCGGGGGGATCACAGATACGCAGTATTTT. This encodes CASSQGTSGGITDTQYF.

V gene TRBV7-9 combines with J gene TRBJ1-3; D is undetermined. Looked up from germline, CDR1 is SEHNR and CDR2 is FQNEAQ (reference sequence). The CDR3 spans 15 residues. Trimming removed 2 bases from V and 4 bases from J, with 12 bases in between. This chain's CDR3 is CASSLSASTGNTIYF. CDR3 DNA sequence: TGTGCCAGCAGCTTAAGCGCATCCACGGGAAACACCATATATTTT.

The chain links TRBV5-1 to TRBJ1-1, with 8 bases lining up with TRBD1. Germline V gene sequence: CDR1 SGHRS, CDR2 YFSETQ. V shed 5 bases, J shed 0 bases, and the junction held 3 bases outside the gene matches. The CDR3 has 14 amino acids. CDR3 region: CASRGQAMNTEAFF. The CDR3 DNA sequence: TGCGCCAGCAGGGGACAGGCTATGAACACTGAAGCTTTCTTT. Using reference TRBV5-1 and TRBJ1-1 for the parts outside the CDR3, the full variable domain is KAGVTQTPRYLIKTRGQQVTLSCSPISGHRSVSWYQQTPGQGLQFLFEYFSETQRNKGNFPGRFSGRQFSNSRSEMNVSTLELGDSALYLCASRGQAMNTEAFFGQGTRLTVV.

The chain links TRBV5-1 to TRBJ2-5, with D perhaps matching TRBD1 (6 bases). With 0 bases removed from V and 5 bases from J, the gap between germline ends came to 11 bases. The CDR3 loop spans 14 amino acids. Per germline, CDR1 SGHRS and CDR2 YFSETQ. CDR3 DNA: TGCGCCAGCAGCTTGGAGGACAGTCACGAGACCCAGTACTTC. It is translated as CASSLEDSHETQYF.

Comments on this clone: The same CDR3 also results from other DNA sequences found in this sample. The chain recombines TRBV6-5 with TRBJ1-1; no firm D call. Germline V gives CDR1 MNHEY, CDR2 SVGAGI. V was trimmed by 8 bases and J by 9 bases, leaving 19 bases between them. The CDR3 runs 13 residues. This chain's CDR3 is CASFYNPAGKAFF. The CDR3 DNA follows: TGTGCCAGCTTCTATAACCCGGCGGGGAAAGCTTTCTTT.

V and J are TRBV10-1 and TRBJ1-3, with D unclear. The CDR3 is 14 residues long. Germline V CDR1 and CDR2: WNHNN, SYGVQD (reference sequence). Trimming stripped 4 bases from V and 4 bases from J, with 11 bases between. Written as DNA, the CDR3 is TGCGCCAGCAGTGCCTGGGCTCAGGGAAACACCATATATTTT. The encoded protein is CASSAWAQGNTIYF.

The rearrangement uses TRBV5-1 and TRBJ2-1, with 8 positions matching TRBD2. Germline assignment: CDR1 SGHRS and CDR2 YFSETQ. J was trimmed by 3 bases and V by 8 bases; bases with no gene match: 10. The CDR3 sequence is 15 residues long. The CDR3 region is CASYLSGEGYNEQFF. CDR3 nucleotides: TGCGCCAGTTACCTTAGCGGGGAAGGCTACAATGAGCAGTTCTTC.

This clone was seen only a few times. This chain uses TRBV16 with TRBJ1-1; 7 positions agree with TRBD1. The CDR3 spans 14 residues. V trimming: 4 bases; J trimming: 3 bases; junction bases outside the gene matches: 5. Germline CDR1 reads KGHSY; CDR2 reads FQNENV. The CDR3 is CASSLPTGDTEAFF. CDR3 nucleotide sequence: TGTGCCAGCAGCCTCCCAACAGGGGACACTGAAGCTTTCTTT.

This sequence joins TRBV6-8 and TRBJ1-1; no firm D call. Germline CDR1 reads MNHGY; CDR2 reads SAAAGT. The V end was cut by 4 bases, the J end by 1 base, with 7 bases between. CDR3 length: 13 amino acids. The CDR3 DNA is TGTGCCAGCAGTTTTGGAGAGAACACTGAAGCTTTCTTT. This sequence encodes CASSFGENTEAFF.

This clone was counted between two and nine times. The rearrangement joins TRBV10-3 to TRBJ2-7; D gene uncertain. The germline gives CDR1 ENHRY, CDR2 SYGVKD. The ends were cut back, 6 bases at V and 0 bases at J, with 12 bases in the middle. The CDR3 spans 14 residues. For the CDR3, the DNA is TGTGCCATCAGGTCTTTTATTCGCTCCTACGAGCAGTACTTC. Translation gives CAIRSFIRSYEQYF.

The DNA for the CDR3 is TGTGCCAGCAGGCGACTAGCGGGGGCCGGGGAGCTGTTTTTT. This gives the protein CASRRLAGAGELFF. V and J are TRBV2 and TRBJ2-2; TRBD2 matches 12 bases. The CDR3 covers 14 residues. Germline lookup yields CDR1 SNHLY and CDR2 FYNNEI. The V and J ends lost 6 bases and 6 bases, in that order; junction bases with no gene match: 2. Looking up the rest from reference TRBV2 and TRBJ2-2 gives the full variable domain: EPEVTQTPSHQVTQMGQEVILRCVPISNHLYFYWYRQILGQKVEFLVSFYNNEISEKSEIFDDQFSVERPDGSNFTLKIRSTKLEDSAMYFCASRRLAGAGELFFGEGSRLTVL.

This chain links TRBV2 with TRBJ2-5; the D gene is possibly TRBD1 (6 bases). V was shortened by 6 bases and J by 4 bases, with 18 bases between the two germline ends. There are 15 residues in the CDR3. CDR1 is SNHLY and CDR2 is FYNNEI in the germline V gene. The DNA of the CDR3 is TGTGCCAGCAGCCAACAGGGTACTTCAAGAGAGACCCAGTACTTC. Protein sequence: CASSQQGTSRETQYF. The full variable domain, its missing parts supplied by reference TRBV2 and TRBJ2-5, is EPEVTQTPSHQVTQMGQEVILRCVPISNHLYFYWYRQILGQKVEFLVSFYNNEISEKSEIFDDQFSVERPDGSNFTLKIRSTKLEDSAMYFCASSQQGTSRETQYFGPGTRLLVL.

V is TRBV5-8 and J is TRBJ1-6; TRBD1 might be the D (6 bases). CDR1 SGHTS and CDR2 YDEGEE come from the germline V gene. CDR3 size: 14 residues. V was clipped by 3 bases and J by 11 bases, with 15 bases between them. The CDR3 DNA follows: TGTGCCAGCAGCTCCGGACAGCTTAACCCACCCCTCCACTTT. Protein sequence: CASSSGQLNPPLHF. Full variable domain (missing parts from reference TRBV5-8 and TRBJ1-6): EAGVTQSPTHLIKTRGQQATLRCSPISGHTSVYWYQQALGLGLQFLLWYDEGEERNRGNFPPRFSGRQFPNYSSELNVNALELEDSALYLCASSSGQLNPPLHFGNGTRLTVT.

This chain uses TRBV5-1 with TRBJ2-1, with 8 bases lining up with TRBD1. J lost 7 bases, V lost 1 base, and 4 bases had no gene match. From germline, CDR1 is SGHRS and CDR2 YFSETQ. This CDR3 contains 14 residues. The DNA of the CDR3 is TGCGCCAGCAGCTTGTTCGGGACAGGTAATGAGCAGTTCTTC. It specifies CASSLFGTGNEQFF.